These 20 T cell receptor beta chains share one sample of origin, sequenced in a study of blood T cell repertoires in COVID-19. Clones were sequenced by immunoSEQ multiplex PCR, and TCRdb holds only the in-frame ones, with some missing. The sample yields some 310,000 clones, 87% seen once. Material: peripheral blood. The source of these receptors is a man aged 50 to 59 with active or convalescent COVID-19.

This clone was seen a handful of times. V and J are TRBV19 and TRBJ2-1; 10 nucleotides agree with TRBD1. With V trimmed by 5 bases and J by 9 bases, 10 bases remained unmatched. The germline gives CDR1 LNHDA, CDR2 SQIVND (reference sequence). This CDR3 is built from 15 residues. CDR3 in DNA: TGTGCCAGTAGTTCGACAGGGGGCGCGGGCGGTGAGCAGTTCTTC. Translation gives CASSSTGGAGGEQFF.

The chain carries TRBV19 and TRBJ1-5; no reliable D call. From germline, CDR1 is LNHDA and CDR2 SQIVND (reference sequence). Trimming shortened V by 1 base and J by 4 bases, and 8 bases separated the two germline ends. CDR3 size: 14 residues. The CDR3, as DNA: TGTGCCAGTAGTATAGCCAGACTTAATCAGCCCCAGCATTTT. Its protein is CASSIARLNQPQHF.

The rearrangement joins TRBV9 to TRBJ1-4; D is perhaps TRBD1 (5 bases). The CDR3 totals 15 residues. The V end lost 4 bases, the J end lost 5 bases, and 15 bases lay between the germline ends. Germline CDR1 SGDLS, CDR2 YYNGEE. The CDR3 DNA follows: TGTGCCAGCAGCCCGAGGATAGGGGCCAATGAAAAACTGTTTTTT. It codes for CASSPRIGANEKLFF.

The rearrangement joins TRBV2 to TRBJ1-6, with 9 nucleotides matching TRBD1. CDR1 is SNHLY and CDR2 is FYNNEI in the germline V gene. The CDR3 loop spans 15 amino acids. J was trimmed by 2 bases and V by 4 bases; bases with no gene match: 0. This CDR3 reads CASSGQGAYNSPLHF. Here the CDR3 DNA reads TGTGCCAGCAGTGGACAGGGGGCCTATAATTCACCCCTCCACTTT.

This clone was counted once. The chain joins TRBV28 to TRBJ2-7; 7 nucleotides agree with TRBD1. This CDR3 spans 15 amino acids. Germline V CDR1 and CDR2: MDHEN, SYDVKM. With 6 bases clipped from V and 1 base from J, the junction kept 9 bases outside the gene matches. CDR3 bases: TGTGCCAGCAGCAAACCGGGGACAGCTTCCTACGAGCAGTACTTC. Its protein product is CASSKPGTASYEQYF.

This clone was recorded only once. CDR3 sequence reads: CASSLNGYVNEQFF. The CDR3 DNA reads TGTGCCAGCAGCTTGAACGGGTATGTGAATGAGCAGTTCTTC. The chain combines TRBV5-8 with TRBJ2-1; D remains ambiguous. The CDR3 consists of 14 residues. Trimming pared 1 base from V and 7 bases from J, leaving 12 bases between. CDR1 and CDR2 (germline): SGHTS, YDEGEE.

The chain uses TRBV14 and TRBJ2-1; no firm D call. Germline CDR1 SGHDN, CDR2 FVKESK. The CDR3 totals 16 residues. Trimming stripped 1 base from V and 0 bases from J, with 10 bases between. CDR3 coding DNA: TGTGCCAGCAGCCAAGGGCCAGGCCGCTCCTACAATGAGCAGTTCTTC. Its translation is CASSQGPGRSYNEQFF. Together with reference TRBV14 and TRBJ2-1, the CDR3 gives the full variable domain: EAGVTQFPSHSVIEKGQTVTLRCDPISGHDNLYWYRRVMGKEIKFLLHFVKESKQDESGMPNNRFLAERTGGTYSTLKVQPAELEDSGVYFCASSQGPGRSYNEQFFGPGTRLTVL.

The chain recombines TRBV10-3 with TRBJ1-1; no reliable D call. The germline gives CDR1 ENHRY, CDR2 SYGVKD. Trimming stripped 3 bases from V and 2 bases from J, with 13 bases between. The CDR3 has 15 residues. CDR3: CAISEFEEGNTEAFF. The CDR3 DNA reads as TGTGCCATCAGTGAATTTGAGGAGGGTAACACTGAAGCTTTCTTT.

The chain has TRBV7-9 and TRBJ1-3; the D is unclear. The V gene's germline CDR1 is SEHNR and CDR2 FQNEAQ (reference sequence). Trimming removed 3 bases from V and 0 bases from J, with 9 bases in between. The CDR3 covers 15 residues. CDR3 in DNA: TGTGCCAGCAGCTTCGGGGTTGCCTCTGGAAACACCATATATTTT. Amino acid sequence: CASSFGVASGNTIYF.

CDR3 region: CASSPVAGTDTQYF. DNA for the CDR3: TGTGCCAGCTCACCAGTAGCGGGCACAGATACGCAGTATTTT. This chain links TRBV18 with TRBJ2-3; possibly TRBD2 for D (6 bases). CDR1 is KGHSH, CDR2 LQKENI, per germline. CDR3 length equals 14 residues. Deletions cut 2 bases from V and 1 base from J, with 7 bases between.

The chain uses TRBV24-1 and TRBJ1-1; D is undetermined. Per germline, CDR1 KGHDR and CDR2 SFDVKD. The V and J ends lost 3 bases and 11 bases respectively, with 15 bases between them. This CDR3 region has 13 residues. Written as DNA, the CDR3 is TGTGCCACCAGTGATCCTACCCGGTCGGGGGCTTTCTTT. Protein: CATSDPTRSGAFF.

CDR3 DNA: TGTGCCAGCTCACCATCGCGTGGCGGGGAGCTGTTTTTT. It is translated as CASSPSRGGELFF. The rearrangement uses TRBV18 and TRBJ2-2, with D uncertain. Trimming cost V 2 bases and J 7 bases, with 8 bases left between them. Germline values: CDR1 KGHSH, CDR2 LQKENI. This CDR3 comprises 13 residues.

This clone was counted a few times. The J gene is TRBJ2-5, the V gene TRBV15, with D perhaps matching TRBD2 (7 bases). This CDR3 region has 20 residues. V was shortened by 5 bases and J by 2 bases, with 30 bases between the two germline ends. Germline V gene lookup returns CDR1 LNHNV and CDR2 YYDKDF (reference sequence). The chain's CDR3 is CATSLILTGGPNHAQETQYF. CDR3 nucleotide sequence: TGTGCCACCAGCCTCATCCTAACCGGGGGGCCCAATCACGCACAAGAGACCCAGTACTTC. The full variable domain, in which reference TRBV15 and TRBJ2-5 provide the parts outside the CDR3, is DAMVIQNPRYQVTQFGKPVTLSCSQTLNHNVMYWYQQKSSQAPKLLFHYYDKDFNNEADTPDNFQSRRPNTSFCFLDIRSPGLGDTAMYLCATSLILTGGPNHAQETQYFGPGTRLLVL.

The CDR3, as DNA: TGTGCCAGCAGACTTTACAGGGACACTGAAGCTTTCTTT. Residues: CASRLYRDTEAFF. The V call is TRBV6-5, the J call TRBJ1-1; a possible D gene is TRBD1 (6 bases). This CDR3 contains 13 residues. V shed 6 bases and J shed 3 bases, with 11 bases lying between them. Germline V CDR1 and CDR2: MNHEY, SVGAGI.

V gene TRBV29-1 combines with J gene TRBJ1-3; TRBD1 matches 9 bases. The CDR3 spans 14 residues. J was trimmed by 3 bases and V by 6 bases; bases with no gene match: 6. Germline CDR1 reads SQVTM; CDR2 reads ANQGSEA. The CDR3 region has the DNA TGCAGCGTCGCTACAGGGGGCGGTGGAAACACCATATATTTT. It encodes CSVATGGGGNTIYF.

This chain uses TRBV19 with TRBJ1-5; the match to TRBD1 covers 8 bases. Losses at the gene ends were 5 bases for V and 5 bases for J; bases not matched to a gene: 8. The CDR3 spans 15 residues. CDR1 and CDR2 from the germline V gene are LNHDA and SQIVND (reference sequence). The CDR3 DNA sequence: TGTGCCAGTAGTGGTCTGGCAGGGGGCGATCAGCCCCAGCATTTT. This codes for CASSGLAGGDQPQHF.

V usage is TRBV7-2 and J usage is TRBJ2-3, with a possible D match to TRBD2 (6 bases). The CDR3 has 16 residues. The V end lost 5 bases, the J end lost 0 bases, and 15 bases lay between the germline ends. Germline V gene data show CDR1 as SGHTA and CDR2 as FQGNSA. CDR3 in amino acids: CASSLSMAGSTDTQYF. CDR3 bases: TGTGCCAGCAGCCTTTCGATGGCGGGGAGCACAGATACGCAGTATTTT. The whole variable domain, remainder taken from reference TRBV7-2 and TRBJ2-3, is GAGVSQSPSNKVTEKGKDVELRCDPISGHTALYWYRQSLGQGLEFLIYFQGNSAPDKSGLPSDRFSAERTGGSVSTLTIQRTQQEDSAVYLCASSLSMAGSTDTQYFGPGTRLTVL.

The chain employs TRBV6-5 and TRBJ2-1; 12 bases agree with TRBD2. V gave up 6 bases and J gave up 7 bases; unmatched junction bases: 4. This CDR3 has 14 residues. Germline-derived CDR1 and CDR2 are MNHEY and SVGAGI. The CDR3 spells CASRRTSGINEQFF. For the CDR3, the DNA is TGTGCCAGCAGACGGACTAGCGGGATTAATGAGCAGTTCTTC.

The CDR3 DNA reads TGTGCCAGCAGTTTACCTGACAGGGAGGCCCACGAGCAGTACTTC. Protein sequence: CASSLPDREAHEQYF. This sequence joins TRBV28 and TRBJ2-7; the D gene is possibly TRBD1 (7 bases). The CDR3 contains 15 residues. V shed 2 bases and J shed 5 bases, with 16 bases lying between them. Germline CDR1 is MDHEN and CDR2 is SYDVKM.

The J gene is TRBJ1-5, the V gene TRBV4-1; perhaps TRBD1 as D (5 bases). Looked up from germline, CDR1 is MGHRA and CDR2 is YSYEKL. Trimming pared 1 base from V and 1 base from J, leaving 11 bases between. The CDR3 has 16 residues. The CDR3 reads CASSQVRGGSNQPQHF. CDR3 DNA: TGCGCCAGCAGCCAAGTTCGGGGGGGAAGCAATCAGCCCCAGCATTTT.